This T cell receptor (beta chain) was recorded in a study of early T cells in non-severe SARS-CoV-2 infection. Study results and caveats: VDJdb matches were skewed toward anti-spike CD8 T cell responses.

The V gene's germline CDR1 is ENHRY and CDR2 SYGVKD. V lost 8 bases and J 2 bases, leaving 12 bases between the germline ends. This CDR3 is built from 13 residues. Individual cDNA molecules carried attached unique molecular identifiers. TCRdb itself ran the 5' RACE reads through MiXCR, one entry per CDR3 protein. The sample carries under 85,000 distinct CDR3 sequences, 5% recorded once. As concerns this clonotype: Its antigen remains unknown.

This specimen was whole blood, taken at baseline. J is TRBJ1-1 and V is TRBV10-3; no reliable D call. The source of this sequence is an adult who was a healthcare worker with PCR-confirmed SARS-CoV-2 infection or an uninfected control (not recorded which). The CDR3 region has the DNA TGTGCCATCGGCTCGACGGTAAACACTGAAGCTTTCTTT. Amino acid sequence: CAIGSTVNTEAFF.